This is a list of T cell receptor beta chains from one sample in a study of T cell repertoires in cytomegalovirus infection. Their antigen targets remain unknown. TCRdb processed the reads anew with MiXCR; each CDR3 protein has one entry. The table records approximately 910,000 distinct CDR3 sequences, approximately 30% of them present only once. The sample here was cultured CD8+ T cells from PBMCs, taken from culture after CMV antigen stimulation. These receptors all stem from a human donor in good health (CMV status not recorded). Some clones in this sample may be carry-over from other donors' samples. Both conserved end residues are trimmed from each CDR3.

v_call	j_call	cdr3_aa
TRBV7-6	TRBJ2-2	ASSPRIFAGGAGGELF
TRBV14	TRBJ1-1	ASSPLGGAGTEAF
TRBV27	TRBJ2-2	ASSHHPPNTGELF
TRBV3-1	TRBJ2-5	ASTQTGGETQY
TRBV13	TRBJ2-5	ASSVRARLAGETQY
TRBV7-2	TRBJ2-1	ASSLGSASLEQF
TRBV27	TRBJ1-1	ASSPGHPNAF
TRBV4-1	TRBJ2-2	ASSQGTANTGELF
TRBV12-3/TRBV12-4	TRBJ1-2	ASSLVGGLRRGYT
TRBV11-3	TRBJ1-3	ASSLAPTEVANTIY
TRBV3-1	TRBJ2-1	ASSHRTPSSYNEQF
TRBV7-6	TRBJ2-3	AGEGGADTQY
TRBV7-8	TRBJ2-3	ASSSTSVDTQY
TRBV5-5	TRBJ2-3	ASSLRLAGGPGTDTQY
TRBV4-1	TRBJ1-1	ASSQVGTASFTEAF
TRBV10-3	TRBJ1-6	AIRDSNSPLH
TRBV11-1	TRBJ2-3	ASSLRRGEDTQY
TRBV20-1	TRBJ1-1	SAREGYTEAF
TRBV5-8	TRBJ2-1	ASSLAVGFYNEQF
TRBV7-6	TRBJ2-5	ASSPGTSGGQYQETQY
TRBV6-5	TRBJ2-1	ASRPDFSLNNEQF
TRBV5-4	TRBJ2-1	ASSLFGGEQF
TRBV19	TRBJ1-6	ASMSGNPYNSPLH
TRBV2	TRBJ2-2	AREATGRTGELF
TRBV6-5	TRBJ1-1	ASSYSLSTGNLEAF
TRBV5-6	TRBJ2-5	ASSLGWGTQY
TRBV7-6	TRBJ2-3	ASSPYRGSDTQY
TRBV7-9	TRBJ2-1	ASSLGGMMSSYNEQF
TRBV27	TRBJ2-3	ASSLITSDTDTQY
TRBV7-6	TRBJ2-1	ASSKTSRREAEQF
TRBV10-3	TRBJ2-7	AISEFPETVYEQY
TRBV6-2/TRBV6-3	TRBJ2-2	ASSYKGGAARFGELF
TRBV15	TRBJ1-5	ATSRDGGANQPQH
TRBV28	TRBJ1-5	ASKTVSGNQPQH
TRBV6-5	TRBJ2-1	ASSYSTRFASSYNEQF